This is a list of T cell receptor beta chains from one sample in a study of shared clonotypes between healthy human individuals. Assay used: immunoSEQ multiplex PCR; TCRdb lists only in-frame clones, some missing. Among some 1.5 million clones listed, nearly 99% were seen once. The material sequenced was naive CD4+ T cells sorted from blood. The receptor source for this set is a man aged 25 to 45 in good health. CDR3s include the opening cysteine and the closing phenylalanine or tryptophan. D genes are given only for firm matches. Size values are once, few and many counts, or a class for expanded clones, and some rows have none.

V: TRBV4-1; length: 14; D: .; J: TRBJ2-2; size: .; CDR3: CASSQAPDGGELFF; DNA: TGCGCCAGCAGCCAAGCCCCGGACGGAGGGGAGCTGTTTTTT
V: TRBV5-6; length: 17; D: TRBD1; J: TRBJ2-6; size: once; CDR3: CASSRQGLHSGANVLTF; DNA: TGTGCCAGCAGCCGACAGGGGCTGCACTCTGGGGCCAACGTCCTGACTTTC
V: TRBV6-4; length: 16; D: TRBD2; J: TRBJ2-5; size: .; CDR3: CASSRRLAELQETQYF; DNA: TGTGCCAGCAGCCGTCGACTAGCGGAACTCCAAGAGACCCAGTACTTC
V: TRBV29-1; length: 12; D: .; J: TRBJ1-3; size: .; CDR3: CSVEADGNTIYF; DNA: TGCAGCGTTGAAGCAGATGGAAACACCATATATTTT
V: TRBV29-1; length: 14; D: .; J: TRBJ1-1; size: .; CDR3: CSVEKAPGDTEAFF; DNA: TGCAGCGTTGAAAAGGCTCCGGGCGACACTGAAGCTTTCTTT
V: TRBV7-3; length: 15; D: TRBD2; J: TRBJ2-4; size: .; CDR3: CASSLDGRVQNIQYF; DNA: TGTGCCAGCAGCTTAGACGGGAGGGTGCAAAACATTCAGTACTTC
V: TRBV19; length: 14; D: .; J: TRBJ1-5; size: once; CDR3: CASSLPEWGQPQHF; DNA: TGTGCCAGTAGCCTGCCCGAATGGGGCCAGCCCCAGCATTTT
V: TRBV18; length: 16; D: .; J: TRBJ2-7; size: .; CDR3: CASSPLLLRTRDEQYF; DNA: TGTGCCAGCTCACCACTACTTCTCAGAACTAGAGACGAGCAGTACTTC
V: TRBV5-1; length: 16; D: TRBD1; J: TRBJ2-1; size: .; CDR3: CASSIQTGPSGNEQFF; DNA: TGCGCCAGCAGCATCCAGACAGGGCCCTCGGGGAATGAGCAGTTCTTC
V: TRBV11-2; length: 15; D: TRBD2; J: TRBJ2-1; size: .; CDR3: CASSLEAGGIGEQFF; DNA: TGTGCCAGCAGCTTAGAAGCGGGAGGAATAGGTGAGCAGTTCTTC
V: TRBV9; length: 16; D: .; J: TRBJ1-1; size: .; CDR3: CASSVLGSSKNTEAFF; DNA: TGTGCCAGCAGCGTCTTAGGCTCATCTAAAAACACTGAAGCTTTCTTT
V: TRBV7-9; length: 11; D: .; J: TRBJ2-5; size: .; CDR3: CASSLSETQYF; DNA: TGTGCCAGCAGCTTAAGTGAGACCCAGTACTTC
V: TRBV7-8; length: 16; D: .; J: TRBJ2-1; size: .; CDR3: CASSLVRSRGGNEQFF; DNA: TGTGCCAGCAGCTTAGTTAGGTCTCGGGGAGGCAATGAGCAGTTCTTC
V: TRBV19; length: 15; D: TRBD1; J: TRBJ1-4; size: .; CDR3: CASSVDGTGGEKLFF; DNA: TGTGCCAGTAGTGTTGACGGGACAGGGGGAGAAAAACTGTTTTTT
V: TRBV11-2; length: 20; D: .; J: TRBJ2-7; size: .; CDR3: CASSLDLIRGWDQTTYEQYF; DNA: TGTGCCAGCAGCTTAGATTTGATTAGGGGGTGGGACCAAACGACCTACGAGCAGTACTTC
V: TRBV18; length: 13; D: TRBD1; J: TRBJ2-1; size: .; CDR3: CASSPRQGDEQFF; DNA: TGTGCCAGCTCACCACGACAGGGCGATGAGCAGTTCTTC
V: TRBV7-6; length: 14; D: .; J: TRBJ2-2; size: .; CDR3: CASSLERQAGELFF; DNA: TGTGCCAGCAGCTTAGAGAGACAGGCTGGGGAGCTGTTTTTT
V: TRBV5-1; length: 17; D: .; J: TRBJ2-6; size: .; CDR3: CASSLGTNLSGANVLTF; DNA: TGCGCCAGCAGCTTGGGGACAAACCTCTCTGGGGCCAACGTCCTGACTTTC
V: TRBV2; length: 13; D: TRBD1; J: TRBJ2-7; size: .; CDR3: CASSLGQGNEQYF; DNA: TGTGCCAGCAGTTTGGGACAGGGTAACGAGCAGTACTTC
V: TRBV5-1; length: 15; D: .; J: TRBJ2-5; size: .; CDR3: CASSLEAAGLETQYF; DNA: TGCGCCAGCAGCTTGGAAGCTGCAGGTTTGGAGACCCAGTACTTC
V: TRBV7-6; length: 17; D: TRBD2; J: TRBJ2-1; size: .; CDR3: CASSFASGLAGADEQFF; DNA: TGTGCCAGCAGCTTTGCAAGTGGACTAGCGGGAGCGGATGAGCAGTTCTTC
V: TRBV4-2; length: 16; D: .; J: TRBJ2-3; size: .; CDR3: CASSQVGVWRTDTQYF; DNA: TGTGCCAGCAGCCAAGTGGGGGTGTGGAGGACAGATACGCAGTATTTT
V: TRBV6-1; length: 13; D: .; J: TRBJ2-7; size: .; CDR3: CATSEAPGYEQYF; DNA: TGTGCCACCTCAGAAGCCCCGGGATACGAGCAGTACTTC
V: TRBV4-1; length: 15; D: .; J: TRBJ2-7; size: .; CDR3: CASSQVRGTAYEQYF; DNA: TGCGCCAGCAGCCAAGTTCGGGGGACCGCCTACGAGCAGTACTTC
V: TRBV5-1; length: 16; D: TRBD2; J: TRBJ2-2; size: .; CDR3: CASSSRRAGVTGELFF; DNA: TGCGCCAGCAGCTCCCGGAGGGCGGGAGTAACCGGGGAGCTGTTTTTT
V: TRBV15; length: 13; D: .; J: TRBJ2-5; size: .; CDR3: CATSRDKIETQYF; DNA: TGTGCCACCAGCAGAGATAAAATCGAGACCCAGTACTTC
V: TRBV28; length: 14; D: TRBD1; J: TRBJ2-5; size: .; CDR3: CASKGTGGQETQYF; DNA: TGTGCCAGCAAAGGAACAGGGGGCCAAGAGACCCAGTACTTC
V: TRBV7-8; length: 14; D: TRBD1; J: TRBJ2-5; size: .; CDR3: CASSLGQGAETQYF; DNA: TGTGCCAGCAGCCTGGGACAGGGGGCAGAGACCCAGTACTTC
V: TRBV29-1; length: 11; D: .; J: TRBJ2-7; size: .; CDR3: CSVEEASAQYF; DNA: TGCAGCGTTGAAGAGGCTTCTGCCCAGTACTTC
V: TRBV7-8; length: 15; D: TRBD2; J: TRBJ2-1; size: .; CDR3: CASSLEGLAVLGQFF; DNA: TGTGCCAGCAGCTTAGAAGGGCTAGCGGTGCTCGGGCAGTTCTTC
V: TRBV9; length: 15; D: TRBD2; J: TRBJ2-5; size: .; CDR3: CASSPRLGGVETQYF; DNA: TGTGCCAGCAGCCCCCGACTGGGAGGGGTGGAGACCCAGTACTTC
V: TRBV28; length: 14; D: .; J: TRBJ2-7; size: .; CDR3: CASSLQGRGSEQYF; DNA: TGTGCCAGCAGTCTGCAGGGTAGAGGTTCCGAGCAGTACTTC
V: TRBV5-1; length: 17; D: .; J: TRBJ2-1; size: once; CDR3: CASSLVGGAVSDDEQFF; DNA: TGCGCCAGCAGCTTGGTGGGGGGGGCCGTGTCGGACGATGAGCAGTTCTTC
V: TRBV28; length: 11; D: .; J: TRBJ2-2; size: .; CDR3: CASSVIGELFF; DNA: TGTGCCAGCAGTGTAATCGGGGAGCTGTTTTTT
V: TRBV2; length: 15; D: .; J: TRBJ2-1; size: .; CDR3: CASSVFIGRDNEQFF; DNA: TGTGCCAGCAGTGTATTTATCGGGAGAGACAATGAGCAGTTCTTC
V: TRBV4-1; length: 14; D: .; J: TRBJ2-4; size: .; CDR3: CASSQGGWTNIQYF; DNA: TGCGCCAGCAGCCAAGGGGGGTGGACAAACATTCAGTACTTC
V: TRBV19; length: 13; D: .; J: TRBJ1-5; size: .; CDR3: CARTPPEHQPQHF; DNA: TGTGCCAGGACGCCCCCGGAGCATCAGCCCCAGCATTTT
V: TRBV18; length: 15; D: TRBD2; J: TRBJ2-5; size: .; CDR3: CASSYKREGRETQYF; DNA: TGTGCCAGCTCATATAAGCGGGAGGGCCGTGAGACCCAGTACTTC
V: TRBV7-3; length: 13; D: .; J: TRBJ2-3; size: .; CDR3: CASSSSPSQTQYF; DNA: TGTGCCAGCAGCTCGTCGCCCAGTCAAACGCAGTATTTT
V: TRBV9; length: 15; D: .; J: TRBJ2-1; size: .; CDR3: CASSVGRFGNNEQFF; DNA: TGTGCCAGCAGCGTAGGGCGGTTCGGTAACAATGAGCAGTTCTTC
V: TRBV10-3; length: 21; D: TRBD1; J: TRBJ2-5; size: .; CDR3: CAIRVVGTGDGSGLNQETQYF; DNA: TGTGCCATCAGGGTCGTCGGGACAGGTGACGGTTCGGGACTCAACCAAGAGACCCAGTACTTC
V: TRBV9; length: 17; D: TRBD2; J: TRBJ2-1; size: once; CDR3: CASSPFPAGASYNEQFF; DNA: TGTGCCAGCAGTCCTTTTCCAGCGGGGGCCTCCTACAATGAGCAGTTCTTC
V: TRBV7-3; length: 15; D: .; J: TRBJ2-1; size: .; CDR3: CASSLRADRYNEQFF; DNA: TGTGCCAGCAGCTTAAGGGCAGACAGATACAATGAGCAGTTCTTC
V: TRBV29-1; length: 12; D: .; J: TRBJ2-7; size: .; CDR3: CSVLDGSYEQYF; DNA: TGCAGCGTGCTGGACGGCTCCTACGAGCAGTACTTC
V: TRBV7-2; length: 11; D: .; J: TRBJ2-7; size: .; CDR3: CASSLNGRKYF; DNA: TGTGCCAGCAGCTTAAATGGGAGGAAGTACTTC
V: TRBV6-5; length: 13; D: .; J: TRBJ1-1; size: .; CDR3: CASSYTSNTEAFF; DNA: TGTGCCAGCAGTTATACCTCGAACACTGAAGCTTTCTTT
V: TRBV29-1; length: 11; D: .; J: TRBJ2-1; size: .; CDR3: CSVEAGPEQFF; DNA: TGCAGCGTTGAGGCAGGTCCTGAGCAGTTCTTC
V: TRBV11-3; length: 19; D: TRBD2; J: TRBJ2-1; size: .; CDR3: CASSLDPLTSSGSYNEQFF; DNA: TGTGCCAGCAGCTTAGATCCGCTGACTTCTAGCGGGAGCTACAATGAGCAGTTCTTC
V: TRBV4-3; length: 13; D: .; J: TRBJ2-1; size: .; CDR3: CASSQDRMNEQFF; DNA: TGCGCCAGCAGCCAAGATCGGATGAATGAGCAGTTCTTC
V: TRBV7-6; length: 13; D: .; J: TRBJ1-2; size: .; CDR3: CASTQGSTYGYTF; DNA: TGTGCCAGCACCCAAGGCTCCACGTATGGCTACACCTTC
V: TRBV10-1; length: 13; D: TRBD2; J: TRBJ2-7; size: .; CDR3: CASGLAGTYGQYF; DNA: TGCGCCAGCGGACTAGCGGGAACCTACGGGCAGTACTTC
V: TRBV14; length: 17; D: TRBD2; J: TRBJ2-1; size: .; CDR3: CASSLISSGYSYNEQFF; DNA: TGTGCCAGCAGCCTGATCTCTAGCGGGTACTCCTACAATGAGCAGTTCTTC
V: TRBV18; length: 13; D: .; J: TRBJ1-1; size: .; CDR3: CASGSGVNTEAFF; DNA: TGTGCCAGCGGATCAGGGGTTAACACTGAAGCTTTCTTT